Each of the 6 T cell receptor beta chains below was sequenced from the same sample in a study of blood T cell repertoires in COVID-19. The data were produced by immunoSEQ multiplex PCR, yet TCRdb's version contains in-frame clones alone and is incomplete. Altogether some 170,000 clones are present, 75% to 90% being singletons, with the ten largest covering 6% to 6.5%. The sequencing input was PBMCs or T cells enriched from blood (not recorded which). All receptors derive from a man between 40 and 49 years old who had recovered from COVID-19.

This clone was seen a few times. V and J are TRBV5-6 and TRBJ2-7; 7 nucleotides match TRBD1. The J segment lost 5 bases and the V segment lost 3 bases, leaving 5 bases of the junction unmatched. In germline, CDR1 is SGHDT, CDR2 YYEEEE. The CDR3 covers 13 residues. The CDR3 nucleotides are TGTGCCAGCAGCTCAAGGGGGCTGCACGAGCAGTACTTC. This translates into CASSSRGLHEQYF.

V is TRBV4-1 and J is TRBJ2-1; 10 positions agree with TRBD2. The CDR3 covers 18 residues. The trim removed 4 bases at V and 6 bases at J, leaving 15 bases unmatched. The germline V gene encodes CDR1 MGHRA and CDR2 YSYEKL. This CDR3 reads CASSPLSSGGKRSNEQFF. CDR3 DNA sequence: TGCGCCAGCAGCCCCCTAAGTAGCGGGGGGAAACGTAGCAATGAGCAGTTCTTC.

This clone was observed a few times. V and J are TRBV5-1 and TRBJ2-3; D is unresolved. CDR1 is SGHRS, CDR2 YFSETQ, per germline. Trimming pared 2 bases from V and 0 bases from J, leaving 10 bases between. The CDR3 is 15 amino acids. DNA of the CDR3: TGCGCCAGCAGCTTATCTACTCTTAGCACAGATACGCAGTATTTT. It is translated as CASSLSTLSTDTQYF.

V and J are TRBV15 and TRBJ1-5; D ambiguous. V lost 0 bases and J lost 3, with 6 bases in between. CDR3 length: 14 amino acids. The germline V gene has CDR1 LNHNV and CDR2 YYDKDF (reference sequence). The CDR3 reads CATSRDSVNQPQHF. The CDR3 nucleotides are TGTGCCACCAGCAGAGACAGTGTCAATCAGCCCCAGCATTTT.

The chain joins TRBV24-1 to TRBJ2-1; the D gene is possibly TRBD2 (7 bases). The CDR3 spans 15 residues. V was shortened by 3 bases and J by 5 bases, with 13 bases between the two germline ends. The V gene's germline CDR1 is KGHDR and CDR2 SFDVKD. This CDR3 is CATSDGGAGNNEQFF. CDR3 nucleotides: TGTGCCACCAGTGATGGGGGGGCCGGAAACAATGAGCAGTTCTTC.

In DNA, the CDR3 is TGTGCCAGCGGGGTGAGGGGGCCGGGTGGCTACACCTTC. Its translation is CASGVRGPGGYTF. The rearrangement joins TRBV28 to TRBJ1-2; 7 bases match TRBD1. The CDR3 consists of 13 residues. The V segment lost 8 bases and the J segment 7 bases; nucleotides outside the gene matches: 10. Germline CDR1 and CDR2: MDHEN and SYDVKM.